These 23 T cell receptor beta chains came from one sample sequenced in a study of patients and donors after allogeneic stem cell transplantation. TCRdb processed the RT-PCR reads anew with MiXCR; each CDR3 protein has one entry. The profile shows around 200,000 distinct CDR3 sequences, around two fifths of them singletons. Sequenced material: blood, either unsorted or a sorted T cell fraction (not recorded which). The receptors stem from a human donor who was either an allogeneic HSCT recipient or a stem cell or donor lymphocyte infusion donor (not recorded which). It is not recorded whose cells these are; they may come from a transplant donor.

The CDR3 bases are TGTGCCAGCAGCCCAACGGGGGGGCGGAATGAGCAGTTCTTC. It translates to CASSPTGGRNEQFF. This sequence joins TRBV9 and TRBJ2-1; 8 bases agree with TRBD2. Germline V gives CDR1 SGDLS, CDR2 YYNGEE. CDR3 size: 14 residues. Trimming removed 4 bases from V and 7 bases from J; junction bases left unmatched: 7.

This clonotype has just one count. The chain joins TRBV6-5 to TRBJ1-6; possibly TRBD1 for D (6 bases). CDR1 is MNHEY, CDR2 SVGAGI, per germline. CDR3 length equals 15 residues. V was cut by 7 bases and J by 6 bases, with 16 bases left in between. The CDR3 bases are TGTGCCAGCACTCGGGACAAAGTACCTAATTCACCCCTCCACTTT. Translating it yields CASTRDKVPNSPLHF.

The chain combines TRBV20-1 with TRBJ1-2; D is unresolved. CDR3 length equals 12 residues. The V and J ends lost 3 bases and 8 bases respectively, with 13 bases between them. Germline V CDR1 and CDR2: DFQATT, SNEGSKA (reference sequence). The CDR3 protein is CSASPGRTGYTF. The DNA of the CDR3 is TGCAGTGCTAGCCCAGGCAGGACGGGCTACACCTTC.

This clonotype was counted between two and nine times. The chain couples TRBV9 to TRBJ1-1, with D unresolved. The germline gives CDR1 SGDLS, CDR2 YYNGEE. The CDR3 is 13 residues long. Trimming left V 1 base short and J 2 bases short, with 6 bases between. In nucleotides, the CDR3 is TGTGCCAGCAGCGTATGGTCCAACACTGAAGCTTTCTTT. This codes for CASSVWSNTEAFF. The variable domain in full, with the rest retrieved from reference TRBV9 and TRBJ1-1, is DSGVTQTPKHLITATGQRVTLRCSPRSGDLSVYWYQQSLDQGLQFLIQYYNGEERAKGNILERFSAQQFPDLHSELNLSSLELGDSALYFCASSVWSNTEAFFGQGTRLTVV.

This clonotype came up a few times. The V and J genes are TRBV12-3 or TRBV12-4 and TRBJ1-1; no reliable D call. This CDR3 has 14 residues. The V and J ends lost 5 bases and 0 bases respectively, with 10 bases between them. CDR3: CASSKPAVNTEAFF. The CDR3 coding sequence is TGTGCCAGCAGTAAACCAGCGGTGAACACTGAAGCTTTCTTT.

The chain is built from TRBV7-2 and TRBJ1-5; D is ambiguous. The germline V gene encodes CDR1 SGHTA and CDR2 FQGNSA. The CDR3 has 15 residues. Trimming removed 2 bases at V and 1 base at J, with 9 bases between. CDR3 bases: TGTGCCAGCAGCTTAAACCCACAGAGCAATCAGCCCCAGCATTTT. Amino acid sequence: CASSLNPQSNQPQHF.

This clonotype was seen a handful of times. The rearrangement uses TRBV10-3 and TRBJ1-2; D not certain. This CDR3 has 13 residues. The germline gives CDR1 ENHRY, CDR2 SYGVKD. V lost 4 bases and J 2 bases, leaving 8 bases between the germline ends. The CDR3 loop is CAISGRANYGYTF. CDR3 coding DNA: TGTGCCATCAGTGGCCGGGCCAACTATGGCTACACCTTC.

V is TRBV20-1 and J is TRBJ2-7; tentative D call: TRBD1 (5 bases). This CDR3 comprises 13 residues. V dropped 5 bases and J dropped 2 bases, with 13 bases sitting between them. Germline lookup yields CDR1 DFQATT and CDR2 SNEGSKA (reference sequence). CDR3 amino acids: CSAETQATYEQYF. CDR3 bases: TGCAGTGCTGAAACACAGGCAACCTACGAGCAGTACTTC.

Written as DNA, the CDR3 is TGTGCCAGCAGCCCACAACCGGGTACTGAAGCTTTCTTT. Amino acid sequence: CASSPQPGTEAFF. V gene TRBV7-3 combines with J gene TRBJ1-1; D is undetermined. Germline V CDR1 and CDR2: SGHTA, FQGTGA. With 5 bases removed from V and 5 bases from J, the gap between germline ends came to 12 bases. This CDR3 region has 13 residues.

V gene TRBV20-1 combines with J gene TRBJ2-2; D may be TRBD1 (5 bases). V dropped 3 bases and J dropped 0 bases, with 8 bases sitting between them. CDR1 and CDR2 from the germline V gene are DFQATT and SNEGSKA (reference sequence). This CDR3 has 14 amino acids. The CDR3 DNA reads as TGCAGTGCTAGGACAGTATCGAACACCGGGGAGCTGTTTTTT. This sequence encodes CSARTVSNTGELFF.

The chain's CDR3 is CASSSEGGSYNEQFF. CDR3 nucleotide sequence: TGTGCCAGCAGCTCTGAAGGGGGCTCCTACAATGAGCAGTTCTTC. The gene calls are TRBV11-1 and TRBJ2-1, with a weak D call TRBD1 (6 bases). CDR3 length equals 15 residues. The ends were cut back, 4 bases at V and 0 bases at J, with 10 bases in the middle. Germline V gene sequence: CDR1 SGHAT, CDR2 FQDESV (reference sequence).

To note about this clonotype: Possible read error: a much larger clone is one base away. The chain's CDR3 is CASSLVASGNTIYF. In DNA form, the CDR3 reads TGTGCCAGCAGCTTAGTGGCCTCTGGAAACACCATATATTTT. This chain joins TRBV7-2 and TRBJ1-3; D remains unclear. This CDR3 region has 14 residues. Trimming removed 1 base from V and 0 bases from J, with 4 bases in between. Looked up from germline, CDR1 is SGHTA and CDR2 is FQGNSA.

The chain has TRBV5-1 and TRBJ2-7, with no clear D. Germline CDR1 and CDR2: SGHRS and YFSETQ. The CDR3 has 15 residues. The germline V and J ends were trimmed by 0 bases and 1 base, with 11 bases remaining between them. This CDR3 is CASSLDPLGSYEQYF. In DNA form, the CDR3 reads TGCGCCAGCAGCTTGGACCCTCTCGGGTCCTACGAGCAGTACTTC.

In this sample, this clonotype turned up a few times. The rearrangement joins TRBV15 to TRBJ2-3, with D perhaps TRBD1 (6 bases). Germline V CDR1 and CDR2: LNHNV, YYDKDF (reference sequence). Between the trimmed V and J ends, which lost 0 bases and 0 bases, there was a span of 13 bases. The CDR3 runs 17 residues. CDR3 sequence: CATSRDLRTASTDTQYF. For the CDR3, the DNA is TGTGCCACCAGCAGAGATCTCAGGACAGCTAGCACAGATACGCAGTATTTT. The full variable domain, in which reference TRBV15 and TRBJ2-3 provide the parts outside the CDR3, is DAMVIQNPRYQVTQFGKPVTLSCSQTLNHNVMYWYQQKSSQAPKLLFHYYDKDFNNEADTPDNFQSRRPNTSFCFLDIRSPGLGDTAMYLCATSRDLRTASTDTQYFGPGTRLTVL.

This clonotype was detected a few times. The rearrangement joins TRBV20-1 to TRBJ1-1; 8 bases agree with TRBD1. The germline V gene has CDR1 DFQATT and CDR2 SNEGSKA (reference sequence). V gave up 1 base and J gave up 1 base; unmatched junction bases: 5. The CDR3 sequence is 15 residues long. This CDR3 is CSARVPDRGNTEAFF. The CDR3 nucleotides are TGCAGTGCTAGAGTGCCCGACAGGGGGAACACTGAAGCTTTCTTT.

This clonotype was observed a few times. The rearrangement joins TRBV20-1 to TRBJ1-6; 9 bases align to TRBD1. J was trimmed by 10 bases and V by 0 bases; bases with no gene match: 13. In germline, CDR1 is DFQATT, CDR2 SNEGSKA (reference sequence). The CDR3 length is 17 residues. The CDR3 loop is CSARDPGTGRTGSPLHF. In DNA form, the CDR3 reads TGCAGTGCTAGAGACCCAGGGACAGGGCGGACGGGATCACCCCTCCACTTT.

The chain uses TRBV20-1 and TRBJ2-7; D call uncertain. The CDR3 covers 14 residues. The ends were cut back, 3 bases at V and 0 bases at J, with 12 bases in the middle. The germline gives CDR1 DFQATT, CDR2 SNEGSKA (reference sequence). For the CDR3, the DNA is TGCAGTGCTAGTGACCTGGGAATCTCCTACGAGCAGTACTTC. Its translation is CSASDLGISYEQYF.

The chain recombines TRBV11-2 with TRBJ2-1; D is perhaps TRBD1 or TRBD2 (5 bases each). The CDR3 runs to 15 residues. The germline V gene encodes CDR1 SGHAT and CDR2 FQNNGV. The V end was cut by 3 bases, the J end by 1 base, with 10 bases between. The CDR3 DNA reads TGTGCCAGCAGCTTGAGGGGAACGTCCTACAATGAGCAGTTCTTC. It translates to CASSLRGTSYNEQFF.

This clonotype was detected a few times. The gene calls are TRBV6-1 and TRBJ1-1, with D possibly matching TRBD1 (6 bases). Trimming took 3 bases from V and 2 from J, leaving 13 bases between them. CDR1 and CDR2 (germline): MNHNS, SASEGT. The CDR3 is made up of 15 amino acids. Here the CDR3 reads CASSDRSQGNTEAFF. Written as DNA, the CDR3 is TGTGCCAGCAGTGATCGGTCACAGGGAAACACTGAAGCTTTCTTT.

J is TRBJ1-1 and V is TRBV28; perhaps TRBD1 as D (5 bases). CDR1 MDHEN and CDR2 SYDVKM come from the germline V gene. Trimming removed 6 bases from V and 9 bases from J, with 20 bases in between. The CDR3 is 14 residues long. CDR3 bases: TGTGCCAGCAGGGATGGTGGGGCCCGAACGAAAGCTTTCTTT. Amino acid sequence: CASRDGGARTKAFF.

The table lists this clonotype with a few counts. Here the CDR3 reads CASSLRTSGSEAFF. The CDR3 nucleotides read TGCGCCAGCAGCTTGCGGACATCGGGTTCAGAAGCTTTCTTT. J is TRBJ1-1 and V is TRBV5-1; perhaps TRBD1 as D (5 bases). Germline CDR1 and CDR2: SGHRS and YFSETQ. V dropped 1 base and J dropped 8 bases, with 15 bases sitting between them. This CDR3 spans 14 amino acids.

The J gene is TRBJ2-6, the V gene TRBV27, with D unclear. V was cut by 6 bases and J by 3 bases, with 6 bases left in between. The CDR3 length is 13 residues. CDR1 and CDR2 (germline): MNHEY, SMNVEV (reference sequence). This chain's CDR3 is CASRISGANVLTF. The CDR3 coding sequence is TGTGCCAGCAGAATTAGTGGGGCCAACGTCCTGACTTTC.

The genes are TRBV28 and TRBJ1-2; D is possibly TRBD1 (5 bases). CDR3 length equals 16 residues. Germline CDR1 MDHEN, CDR2 SYDVKM. The V end lost 7 bases, the J end lost 2 bases, and 20 bases lay between the germline ends. The CDR3 here is CASIWRGTNINYGYTF. CDR3 coding DNA: TGTGCCAGCATATGGCGGGGGACTAACATCAACTATGGCTACACCTTC.